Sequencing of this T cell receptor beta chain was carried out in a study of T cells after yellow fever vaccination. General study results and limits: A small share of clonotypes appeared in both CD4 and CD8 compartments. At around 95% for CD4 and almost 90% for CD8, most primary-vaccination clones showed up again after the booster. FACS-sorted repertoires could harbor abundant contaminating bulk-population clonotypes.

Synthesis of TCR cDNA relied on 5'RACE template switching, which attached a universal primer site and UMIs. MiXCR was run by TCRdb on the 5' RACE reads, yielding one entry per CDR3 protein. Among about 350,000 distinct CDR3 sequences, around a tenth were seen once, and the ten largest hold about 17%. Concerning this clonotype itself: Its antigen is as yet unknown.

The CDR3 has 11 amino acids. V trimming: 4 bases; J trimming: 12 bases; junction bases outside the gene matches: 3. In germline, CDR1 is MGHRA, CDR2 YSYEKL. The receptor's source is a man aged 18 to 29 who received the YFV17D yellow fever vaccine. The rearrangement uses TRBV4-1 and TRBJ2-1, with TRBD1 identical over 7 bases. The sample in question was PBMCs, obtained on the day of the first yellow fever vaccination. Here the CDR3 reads CASSLDRRQFF. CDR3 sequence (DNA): TGCGCCAGCAGCCTGGACAGGCGGCAGTTCTTC.